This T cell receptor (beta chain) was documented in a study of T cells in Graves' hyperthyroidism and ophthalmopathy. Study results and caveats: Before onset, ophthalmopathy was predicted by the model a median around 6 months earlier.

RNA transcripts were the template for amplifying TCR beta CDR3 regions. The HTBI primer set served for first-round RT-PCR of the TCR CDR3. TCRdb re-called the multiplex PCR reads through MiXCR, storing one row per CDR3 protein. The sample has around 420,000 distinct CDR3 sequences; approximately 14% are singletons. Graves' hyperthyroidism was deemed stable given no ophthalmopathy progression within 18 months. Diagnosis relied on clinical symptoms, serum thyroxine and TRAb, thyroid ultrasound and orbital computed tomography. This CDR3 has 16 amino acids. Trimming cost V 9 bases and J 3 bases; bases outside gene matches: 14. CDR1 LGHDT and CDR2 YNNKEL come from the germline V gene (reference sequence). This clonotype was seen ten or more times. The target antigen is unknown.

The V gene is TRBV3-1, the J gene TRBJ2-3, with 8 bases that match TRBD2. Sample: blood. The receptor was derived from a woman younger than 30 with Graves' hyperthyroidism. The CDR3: CASQFCRLARTDTQYF. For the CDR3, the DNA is TGTGCCAGTCAGTTTTGTAGACTAGCGCGTACAGATACGCAGTATTTT.